The rows below give T cell receptor beta chains drawn from one sample of a study of technical replicates of blood from several donors. Some clones are missing from TCRdb's copy, which holds only in-frame ones; the method was immunoSEQ multiplex PCR. The repertoire consists of about 69,000 clones, with 75% to 90% occurring once and the leading ten covering 4% to 5%. Sample: PBMCs. These receptors were taken from a human donor in good health. Some clones in this sample may be carry-over from other donors' samples. Both conserved end residues are part of each CDR3. A D gene is named only where the DNA matches it firmly. A row's size may be missing; if present it is once, few, many or a size class.

v_call	clone_size	j_call	d_call	cdr3_aa	cdr3_nt
TRBV6-6	few	TRBJ1-1	.	CASSYEGNTEAFF	TGTGCCAGCAGTTATGAGGGGAACACTGAAGCTTTCTTT
TRBV27	.	TRBJ2-7	TRBD1	CASSRQGAYEQYF	TGTGCCAGCAGTCGACAGGGGGCATACGAGCAGTACTTC
TRBV19	.	TRBJ2-1	TRBD2	CASSIVSGVVNEQFF	TGTGCCAGTAGTATAGTTAGCGGGGTTGTCAATGAGCAGTTCTTC
TRBV9	.	TRBJ1-1	.	CASSVGGDTEAFF	TGTGCCAGCAGCGTAGGCGGGGACACTGAAGCTTTCTTT
TRBV4-3	.	TRBJ2-1	.	CASSQSLAAYNEQFF	TGCGCCAGCAGCCAAAGTCTAGCCGCCTACAATGAGCAGTTCTTC
TRBV5-4	.	TRBJ1-3	TRBD1	CASSLDRASGNTIYF	TGTGCCAGCAGCTTAGACAGGGCGTCGGGAAACACCATATATTTT
TRBV15	.	TRBJ2-3	TRBD2	CATSRARLAEVIDTQYF	TGTGCCACCAGCAGAGCCCGACTAGCGGAGGTGATAGATACGCAGTATTTT
TRBV15	.	TRBJ2-2	.	CATSFPSENTGELFF	TGTGCCACCAGTTTTCCCAGCGAGAACACCGGGGAGCTGTTTTTT
TRBV6-1	.	TRBJ2-3	.	CASSEVGGVGSDTQYF	TGTGCCAGCAGTGAAGTAGGGGGTGTGGGGTCAGATACGCAGTATTTT
TRBV7-2	.	TRBJ2-1	TRBD2	CASSATSGGALFGEQFF	TGTGCCAGCAGCGCAACTAGCGGGGGGGCATTGTTTGGTGAGCAGTTCTTC
TRBV6-5	.	TRBJ2-7	.	CASSFGRGGTYEQYF	TGTGCCAGCAGTTTTGGACGGGGAGGCACCTACGAGCAGTACTTC
TRBV4-1	.	TRBJ1-5	.	CASSQDPDQPQHF	TGCGCCAGCAGCCAAGATCCCGATCAGCCCCAGCATTTT
TRBV18	.	TRBJ2-1	TRBD2	CASSPTSGSSYNEQFF	TGTGCCAGCTCACCGACTAGCGGGAGCTCCTACAATGAGCAGTTCTTC
TRBV11-2	.	TRBJ2-7	TRBD1	CASRRTGSYEQYF	TGTGCCAGCAGGCGGACAGGGTCCTACGAGCAGTACTTC
TRBV5-6	.	TRBJ2-4	.	CASSPTGGRNIQYF	TGTGCCAGCAGTCCCACGGGGGGCCGAAACATTCAGTACTTC
TRBV5-4	few	TRBJ1-1	TRBD1	CASSLNRGNTEAFF	TGTGCCAGCAGCCTTAACAGGGGGAACACTGAAGCTTTCTTT
TRBV4-3	.	TRBJ2-3	TRBD1	CASSQGTGSADTQYF	TGCGCCAGCAGCCAAGGGACAGGGAGTGCAGATACGCAGTATTTT
TRBV30	.	TRBJ1-3	TRBD1	CALGTGLVGNTIYF	TGTGCCCTCGGGACAGGGCTAGTTGGAAACACCATATATTTT
TRBV11-3	.	TRBJ2-2	TRBD2	CASSTRTSGNTGELFF	TGTGCCAGCAGCACCCGGACTAGCGGAAACACCGGGGAGCTGTTTTTT
TRBV19	.	TRBJ2-5	.	CASSPSGQETQYF	TGTGCCAGTAGCCCCAGCGGCCAAGAGACCCAGTACTTC
TRBV19	once	TRBJ1-1	.	CASSAQENTEAFF	TGTGCCAGTAGTGCACAGGAGAACACTGAAGCTTTCTTT
TRBV7-6	.	TRBJ2-7	.	CASSSTDYEQYF	TGTGCCAGTTCTAGCACCGACTACGAGCAGTACTTC
TRBV14	.	TRBJ1-5	.	CASSHHGQTAEPQHF	TGTGCCAGCAGCCATCACGGACAGACGGCGGAGCCCCAGCATTTT
TRBV5-4	.	TRBJ2-7	TRBD2	CASSGGLAGPRYF	TGTGCCAGCAGCGGGGGACTAGCAGGCCCTCGGTACTTC
TRBV9	.	TRBJ2-7	TRBD2	CASSVASGNGEQYF	TGTGCCAGCAGCGTAGCTAGCGGGAACGGCGAGCAGTACTTC
TRBV2	.	TRBJ2-2	TRBD2	CASSEGLAGIRELFF	TGTGCCAGCAGCGAGGGACTAGCGGGAATCCGGGAGCTGTTTTTT